The present T cell receptor beta chain was sequenced within a study of Ad26.COV2.S vaccination and SARS-CoV-2 variants. Study background: The donor participated in the COV1001 trial, in its Ad26.COV2.S arm. The study gave Ad26.COV2.S intramuscularly, once or twice 56 days apart.

Here immunoSEQ multiplex PCR was the method, and the copy in TCRdb shows in-frame clones only, minus some. The table shows roughly 300,000 clones, with around 90% occurring only once. Notes on the study in general: For non-spike TCRs, breadth in vaccine recipients resembled that in placebo recipients.

For this clone: Antigen unknown.

This sample's treatment: 19 received Ad26.COV2.S at low or high dose, single or two shots; several received placebo; per-sample allocation not given. Each sample was drawn 63 days after the first injection (of vaccine or placebo). Recruitment in Boston yielded a donor of adult age, 18-55 years. This material consisted of peripheral blood, taken in a trial of Ad26.COV2.S vaccine versus placebo. The clonotype was recovered from a person aged 18-60 years who received the Ad26.COV2.S COVID-19 vaccine or a placebo.

The CDR3 sequence is CASSDRGYYGYTF. CDR3 in DNA: TGTGCCAGCAGTGATAGGGGGTACTATGGCTACACCTTC. V gene TRBV2 combines with J gene TRBJ1-2, with a possible D match to TRBD1 (6 bases). This CDR3 spans 13 amino acids. Between the trimmed V and J ends, which lost 3 bases and 3 bases, there was a span of 8 bases. Germline V CDR1 and CDR2: SNHLY, FYNNEI.